The 11 T cell receptor beta chains below come from one sample, sequenced in a study of T-cell reconstitution after alpha-beta-depleted transplantation in children. A library of TCRbeta sequences, prepared with unique molecular identifiers, was generated. TCRdb re-called the PCR reads through MiXCR, storing one row per CDR3 protein. This sample has 490,000 or so distinct CDR3 sequences, with about 11% found just once. The source was PBMCs, collected before TCRalphabeta/CD19-depleted stem cell transplant. These receptors all stem from a child aged 2 to 9 with inherited bone marrow failure, due to receive a stem cell transplant.

This clonotype was seen repeatedly, ten times or more. The rearrangement uses TRBV5-1 and TRBJ2-2, with TRBD2 matching over 11 bases. Germline CDR1 is SGHRS and CDR2 is YFSETQ. V shed 0 bases and J 0 bases; nucleotides not matched to a gene: 7. The CDR3 is made up of 19 amino acids. CDR3 sequence: CASSLGLAGLFANTGELFF. In DNA, the CDR3 is TGCGCCAGCAGCTTGGGACTAGCGGGATTGTTCGCGAACACCGGGGAGCTGTTTTTT.

This clonotype occurred many times. This chain links TRBV12-3 or TRBV12-4 with TRBJ1-2; D remains ambiguous. The CDR3 spans 15 residues. V was clipped by 1 base and J by 3 bases, with 12 bases between them. CDR3 residues: CASSLGTGPDYGYTF. In DNA, the CDR3 is TGTGCCAGCAGTTTAGGGACTGGTCCCGACTATGGCTACACCTTC.

This clonotype appeared many times. The chain links TRBV4-3 to TRBJ2-1; 9 bases fit TRBD2. The CDR3 sequence is 18 residues long. Unmatched junction bases numbered 15, after V lost 0 bases and J lost 9 bases. Germline V gene data show CDR1 as LGHNA and CDR2 as YSLEER. CDR3 residues: CASSQDFSGSRKYGEQFF. DNA of the CDR3: TGCGCCAGCAGCCAAGATTTTAGCGGGAGTCGTAAGTACGGTGAGCAGTTCTTC.

This clonotype was seen repeatedly, ten times or more. The chain employs TRBV7-2 and TRBJ2-7; 7 bases are shared with TRBD2. V lost 5 bases to trimming and J lost 6 bases; unmatched junction nucleotides: 7. There are 13 residues in the CDR3. CDR1 and CDR2 (germline): SGHTA, FQGNSA. This chain's CDR3 is CASSPGLESEQYF. The CDR3 nucleotides read TGTGCCAGCAGCCCCGGACTAGAAAGCGAGCAGTACTTC.

This clonotype was seen ten or more times. One junction end does not reproduce the germline sequence, and a read error may be involved. V is TRBV20-1 and J is TRBJ2-7; the D gene is possibly TRBD2 (6 bases). The CDR3 covers 13 residues. Germline V gives CDR1 DFQATT, CDR2 SNEGSKA (reference sequence). This CDR3 reads CSASEGGDSESPF. DNA of the CDR3: TGCAGTGCTTCCGAGGGTGGGGACTCCGAGTCACCCTTC.

In the case of this clonotype: A much larger clone is a single base away; this may be a read error. J is TRBJ2-2 and V is TRBV20-1, with TRBD2 matching over 8 bases. This CDR3 comprises 15 residues. Germline CDR1 DFQATT, CDR2 SNEGSKA (reference sequence). The J segment lost 4 bases and the V segment lost 6 bases, leaving 10 bases of the junction unmatched. The chain's CDR3 is CSAEGREDCTGELFF. For the CDR3, the DNA is TGCAGTGCCGAGGGGCGGGAGGACTGCACCGGGGAGCTGTTTTTT.

The CDR3 DNA is TGTGCCAGCAGCGGGGGCGGATCCTACGAGCAGTACTTC. It yields the protein CASSGGGSYEQYF. V is TRBV9 and J is TRBJ2-7; the D gene is possibly TRBD1 (5 bases). Germline V gene sequence: CDR1 SGDLS, CDR2 YYNGEE. V was trimmed by 3 bases and J by 1 base, leaving 8 bases between them. This CDR3 region has 13 residues.

This clonotype appeared many times. The V gene is TRBV20-1, the J gene TRBJ2-3; TRBD2 aligns across 12 bases. The V gene's germline CDR1 is DFQATT and CDR2 SNEGSKA (reference sequence). This CDR3 region has 14 residues. Trimming cost V 5 bases and J 6 bases; bases outside gene matches: 6. CDR3 amino acids: CSAPGLAGPDTQYF. CDR3 DNA: TGCAGTGCTCCTGGACTAGCGGGACCCGATACGCAGTATTTT.

This clonotype showed up many times. The rearrangement joins TRBV20-1 to TRBJ2-1, with no clear D. Germline V CDR1 and CDR2: DFQATT, SNEGSKA (reference sequence). Trimming took off 4 bases at V and 4 bases at J, with 11 bases between the two ends. The CDR3 extends over 13 amino acids. CDR3 nucleotides: TGCAGTGCTAACTCCGGCGCTTACAATGAGCAGTTCTTC. Its translation: CSANSGAYNEQFF.

This clonotype was picked up many times. The V and J genes are TRBV5-1 and TRBJ2-5; TRBD2 matches 9 bases. The CDR3 spans 17 residues. V was pared by 0 bases and J by 4 bases, with 10 bases of the junction left unmatched. The germline CDR1 and CDR2 sequences are SGHRS and YFSETQ. DNA for the CDR3: TGCGCCAGCAGCTTGGTGGGCGGGAGGGCCCTAGGAGAGACCCAGTACTTC. Translation: CASSLVGGRALGETQYF.

This clonotype was recorded many times. The rearrangement joins TRBV24-1 to TRBJ2-2; D uncertain. The CDR3 spans 12 residues. The germline V gene has CDR1 KGHDR and CDR2 SFDVKD. Trimming took 7 bases from V and 5 from J, leaving 7 bases between them. The CDR3 loop is CATSHGTGELFF. The CDR3 DNA reads TGTGCCACCAGCCATGGGACCGGGGAGCTGTTTTTT.